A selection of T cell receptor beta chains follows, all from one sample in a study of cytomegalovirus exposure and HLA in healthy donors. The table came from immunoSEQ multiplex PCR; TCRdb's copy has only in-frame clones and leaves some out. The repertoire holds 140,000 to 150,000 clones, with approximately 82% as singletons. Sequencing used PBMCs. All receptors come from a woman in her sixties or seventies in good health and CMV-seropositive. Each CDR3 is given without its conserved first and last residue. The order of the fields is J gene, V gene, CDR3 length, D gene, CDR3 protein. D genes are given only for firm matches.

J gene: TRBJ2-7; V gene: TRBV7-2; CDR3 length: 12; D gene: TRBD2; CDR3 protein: ASSRERGSYEQY
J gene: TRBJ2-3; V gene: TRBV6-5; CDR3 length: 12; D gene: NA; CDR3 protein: ASRTAVGTDTQY
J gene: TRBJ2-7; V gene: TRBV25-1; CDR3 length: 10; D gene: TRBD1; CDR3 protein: ASRGQGYEQY
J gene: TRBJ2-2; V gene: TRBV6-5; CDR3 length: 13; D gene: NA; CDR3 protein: ASSPGDPSTGELF
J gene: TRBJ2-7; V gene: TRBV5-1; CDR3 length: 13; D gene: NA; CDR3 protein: ASSLEPGVAGEQY
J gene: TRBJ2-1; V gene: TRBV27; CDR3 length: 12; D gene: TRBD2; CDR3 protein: ASSPYGTNNEQF
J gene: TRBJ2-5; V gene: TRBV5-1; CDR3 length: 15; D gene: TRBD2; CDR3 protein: ASSLAGSGRFQETQY
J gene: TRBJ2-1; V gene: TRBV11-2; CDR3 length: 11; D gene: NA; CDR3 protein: ASNGFSYNEQF
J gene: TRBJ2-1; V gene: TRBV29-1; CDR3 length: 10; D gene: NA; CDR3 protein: SVEGHYNEQF
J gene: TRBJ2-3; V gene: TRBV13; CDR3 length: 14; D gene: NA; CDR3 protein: ASSLWAGQSTDTQY
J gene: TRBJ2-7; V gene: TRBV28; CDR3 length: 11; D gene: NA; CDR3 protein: ASSLVRFYEQY
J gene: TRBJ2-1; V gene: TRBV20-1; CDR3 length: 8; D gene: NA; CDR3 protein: SAERDEQF
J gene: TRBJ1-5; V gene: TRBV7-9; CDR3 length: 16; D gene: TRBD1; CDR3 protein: ASSTRDSDIYSNQPQH
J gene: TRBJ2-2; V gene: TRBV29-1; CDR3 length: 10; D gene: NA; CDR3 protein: SVHGNTGELF
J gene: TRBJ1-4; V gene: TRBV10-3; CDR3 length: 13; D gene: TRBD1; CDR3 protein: AIARERGPNEKLF
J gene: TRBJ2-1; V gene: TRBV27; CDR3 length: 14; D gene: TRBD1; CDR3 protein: ASSGLGTGGFNEQF
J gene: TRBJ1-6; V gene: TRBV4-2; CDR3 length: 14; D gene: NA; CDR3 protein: ASSQGPSSYNSPLH
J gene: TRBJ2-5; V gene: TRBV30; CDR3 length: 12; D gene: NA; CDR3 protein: AWSVGEISETQY
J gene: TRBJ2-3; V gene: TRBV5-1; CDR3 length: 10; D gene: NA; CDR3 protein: ASSLGRDTQY
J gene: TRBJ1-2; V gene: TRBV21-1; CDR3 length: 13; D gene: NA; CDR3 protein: ASSKEAGQGHGYT
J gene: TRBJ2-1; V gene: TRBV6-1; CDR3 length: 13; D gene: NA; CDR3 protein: ASSPLGRAYNEQF
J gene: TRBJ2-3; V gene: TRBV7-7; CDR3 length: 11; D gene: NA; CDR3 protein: ASSPSSKDTQY
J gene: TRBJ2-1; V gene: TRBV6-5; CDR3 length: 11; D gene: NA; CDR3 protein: ASSPPGGASQF
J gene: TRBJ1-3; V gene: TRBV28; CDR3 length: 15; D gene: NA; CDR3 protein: ASSFIPQGRSGNTIY
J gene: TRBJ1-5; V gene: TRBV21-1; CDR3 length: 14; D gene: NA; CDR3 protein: ASSKWGQGGNQPQH
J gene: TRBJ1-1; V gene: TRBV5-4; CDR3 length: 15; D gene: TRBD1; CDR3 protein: ASSLPQGGMMNTEAF
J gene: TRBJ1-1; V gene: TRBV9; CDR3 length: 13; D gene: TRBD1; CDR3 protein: ASSLETGLNTEAF
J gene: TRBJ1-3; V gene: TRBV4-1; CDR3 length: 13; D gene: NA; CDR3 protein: ASSQDPGSGNTIY
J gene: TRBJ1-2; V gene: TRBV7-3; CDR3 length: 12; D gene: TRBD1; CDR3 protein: ASSAGQGDYGYT
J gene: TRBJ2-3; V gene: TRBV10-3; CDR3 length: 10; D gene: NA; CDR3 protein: AISESEGTQY
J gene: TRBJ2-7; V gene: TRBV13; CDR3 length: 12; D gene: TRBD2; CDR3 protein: ASSFSGRWNEQY
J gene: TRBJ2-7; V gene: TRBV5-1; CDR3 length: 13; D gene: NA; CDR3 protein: ASSLEGGATYEQY
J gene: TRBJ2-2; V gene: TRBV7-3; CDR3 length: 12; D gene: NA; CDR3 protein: ASSFRGNTGELF
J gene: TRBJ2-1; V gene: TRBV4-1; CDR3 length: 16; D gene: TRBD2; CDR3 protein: ASSQEGLASGTRGEQF
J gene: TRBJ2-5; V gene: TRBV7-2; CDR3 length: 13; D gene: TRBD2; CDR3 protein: ASSLVGGVEETQY
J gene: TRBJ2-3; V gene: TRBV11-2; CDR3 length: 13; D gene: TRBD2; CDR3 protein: ASSPQGLDTDTQY
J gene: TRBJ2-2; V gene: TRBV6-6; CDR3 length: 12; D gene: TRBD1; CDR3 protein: ASTQGADTGELF
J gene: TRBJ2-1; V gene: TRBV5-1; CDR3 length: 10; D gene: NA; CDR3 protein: ASSYENNEQF
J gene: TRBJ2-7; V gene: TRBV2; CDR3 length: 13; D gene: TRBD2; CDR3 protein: ASSEALAGAGEQY
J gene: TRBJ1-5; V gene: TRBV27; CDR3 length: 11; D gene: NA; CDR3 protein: ASSLAGAQPQH
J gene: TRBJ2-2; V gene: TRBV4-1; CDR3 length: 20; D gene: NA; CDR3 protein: ASSHPGRTGTAALVDTGELF
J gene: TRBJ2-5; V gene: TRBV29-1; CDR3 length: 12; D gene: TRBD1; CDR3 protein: SVELWDSQETQY
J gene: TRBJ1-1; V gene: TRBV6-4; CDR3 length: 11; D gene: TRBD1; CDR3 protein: ATRRGQVTEAF
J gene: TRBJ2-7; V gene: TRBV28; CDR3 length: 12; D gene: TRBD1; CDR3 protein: ASWTGASSYEQY
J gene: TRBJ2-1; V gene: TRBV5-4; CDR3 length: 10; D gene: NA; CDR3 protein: ASSLRSGEQF
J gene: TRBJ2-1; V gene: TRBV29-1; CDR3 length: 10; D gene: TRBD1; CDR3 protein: SSGQGYNEQF
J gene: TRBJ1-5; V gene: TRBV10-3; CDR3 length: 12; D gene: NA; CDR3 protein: AISVGAWNQPQH
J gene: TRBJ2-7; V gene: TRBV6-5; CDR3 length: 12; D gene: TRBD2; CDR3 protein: ASSYSRGAYEQY
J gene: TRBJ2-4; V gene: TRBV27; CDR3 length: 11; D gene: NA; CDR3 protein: ASMPGGGNIQY
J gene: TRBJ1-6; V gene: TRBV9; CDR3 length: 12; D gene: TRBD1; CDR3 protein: ASSAGTVNSPLH
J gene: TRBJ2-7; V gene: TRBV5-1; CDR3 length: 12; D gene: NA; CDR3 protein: ASSLEDSSYEQY
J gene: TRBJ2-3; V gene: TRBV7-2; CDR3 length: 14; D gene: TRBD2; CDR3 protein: ASSLQRDLPPHTQY
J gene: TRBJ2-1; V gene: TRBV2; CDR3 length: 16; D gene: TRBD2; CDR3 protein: ASSGGRTSGRGGNEQF
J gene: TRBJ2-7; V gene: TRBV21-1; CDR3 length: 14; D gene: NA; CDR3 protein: ASSIRELGLAYEQY
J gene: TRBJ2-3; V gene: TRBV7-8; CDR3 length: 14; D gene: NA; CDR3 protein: ASSLASRTSTDTQY
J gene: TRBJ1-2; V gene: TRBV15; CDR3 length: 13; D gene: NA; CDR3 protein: ATSRGAGAGEGYT
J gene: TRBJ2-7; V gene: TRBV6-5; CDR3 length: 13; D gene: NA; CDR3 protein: ASSYPRSMAYEQY
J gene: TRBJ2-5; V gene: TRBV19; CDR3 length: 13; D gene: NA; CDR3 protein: ASSPQIGQQETQY
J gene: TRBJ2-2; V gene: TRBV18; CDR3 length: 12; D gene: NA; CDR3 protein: ASSPDSGTGELF
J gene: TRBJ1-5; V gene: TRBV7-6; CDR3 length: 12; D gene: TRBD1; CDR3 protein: ASSLGQGEQPQH